Listed here is a single TCR beta chain. Its antigen is not identified. Profiles of TCR beta VDJ and CDR3 were generated from a genomic DNA template. TCRdb analysed the reads with MiXCR anew, one entry per CDR3 protein. The sample includes 400,000 to 450,000 distinct CDR3 sequences, approximately 70% of them seen just once. The sample belongs to a study of CD8+CD57+ T cells in acquired aplastic anemia. In the study overall: Isolated CD4+ and CD8+ cells, once sorted, yielded DNA averaging around 3 ug. Average CD4+ read depth in healthy donors was around 9.9 million reads. Points from the study as a whole: Researchers report that some 31 CD8+ CDR3 sequences appeared in both patients and controls. Significant differences in CD8+ Simpson's diversity were not observed between patients and controls.

The V end lost 1 base, the J end lost 10 bases, and 23 bases lay between the germline ends. Per germline, CDR1 SGHTA and CDR2 FQGTGA. CDR3 size: 17 residues. The sequenced sample consisted of sorted CD4+, CD8+, or CD8+CD57+ T cells (not recorded which) from PBMCs. The source is a human donor in good health, serving as a control. V is TRBV7-3 and J is TRBJ1-3; the D is unclear. The CDR3 loop is CASSLSVNTEAFFTIYF. CDR3 nucleotide sequence: TGTGCCAGCAGCTTAAGCGTGAACACTGAAGCTTTCTTTACCATATATTTT.